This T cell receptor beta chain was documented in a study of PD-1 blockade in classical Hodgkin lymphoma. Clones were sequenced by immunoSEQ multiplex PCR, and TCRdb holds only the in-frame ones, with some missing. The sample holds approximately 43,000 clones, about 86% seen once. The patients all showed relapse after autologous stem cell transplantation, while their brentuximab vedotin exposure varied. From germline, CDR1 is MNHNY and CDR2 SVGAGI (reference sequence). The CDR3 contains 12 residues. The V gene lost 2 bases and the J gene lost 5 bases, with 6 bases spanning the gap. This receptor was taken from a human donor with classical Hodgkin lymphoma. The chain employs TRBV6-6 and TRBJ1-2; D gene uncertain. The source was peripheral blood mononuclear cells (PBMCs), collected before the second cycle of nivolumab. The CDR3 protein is CASSYEPYGYTF. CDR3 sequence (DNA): TGTGCCAGCAGTTACGAGCCGTATGGCTACACCTTC.